The clone carrying this T cell receptor (beta chain) was observed a single time. Antigen unknown. The TCR beta CDR3 regions underwent amplification using RNA transcripts as the source. The study used the HTBI primer set for a first-round RT-PCR of the TCR CDR3. TCRdb ran MiXCR on the multiplex PCR reads and lists one entry per CDR3 protein. This table has under 400,000 distinct CDR3 sequences, roughly 25% appearing once. Trimming pared 5 bases from V and 2 bases from J, leaving 9 bases between. The germline gives CDR1 LGHNT, CDR2 FRNRAP. The CDR3 has 13 residues. Not enrolled were patients with uncontrolled infection, other autoimmune disease, pregnancy or lactation. This sample was included in a study of T cells in Graves' hyperthyroidism and ophthalmopathy. Whole-study findings and limits: Peripheral blood also featured most of the thyroid clonotypes expanded above 0.001.

This TCR was recovered from a man between 50 and 59 years old with Graves' hyperthyroidism. Source material: blood. The chain combines TRBV12-5 with TRBJ2-5; D perhaps matches TRBD1 (6 bases). CDR3 loop: CASGRGQQETQYF. CDR3 nucleotide sequence: TGTGCTAGTGGTCGTGGACAGCAAGAGACCCAGTACTTC.